These T cell receptor beta chains were read from a single sample in a study of T cells in Graves' hyperthyroidism and ophthalmopathy. One entry per CDR3 protein, called by TCRdb with MiXCR from the multiplex PCR reads. Found here are about 840,000 distinct CDR3 sequences, 35% to 45% of them singletons; the top ten hold 8.9%. The sequenced material came from blood. The source is a man younger than 35 with Graves' hyperthyroidism. Both conserved end residues are part of each CDR3. The D gene is left open where the match is weak. A clone size is listed for some rows: how often the clone was seen (once, few, many), or a class if it is expanded.

j_gene: TRBJ2-2
len: 15
abundance: NA
d_gene: TRBD2
v_gene: TRBV6-2/TRBV6-3
CDR3nt: TGTGCCAGCAGTTCCGCGACTAGCGGCACCGGGGAGCTGTTTTTT
CDR3aa: CASSSATSGTGELFF

j_gene: TRBJ2-7
len: 16
abundance: NA
d_gene: TRBD2
v_gene: TRBV20-1
CDR3nt: TGCAGTGCTAGAGATCCGGGGAGCGGGAGTTTTTACGAGCAGTACTTC
CDR3aa: CSARDPGSGSFYEQYF

j_gene: TRBJ2-7
len: 17
abundance: NA
d_gene: NA
v_gene: TRBV4-3
CDR3nt: TGCGCCAGCAGCCCGAGCTTTGGGGCGGGACATCTTTACGAGCAGTACTTC
CDR3aa: CASSPSFGAGHLYEQYF

j_gene: TRBJ1-4
len: 13
abundance: many
d_gene: NA
v_gene: TRBV2
CDR3nt: TGTGCCAGCAGGAGGGACCATAATGAAAAACTGTTTTTT
CDR3aa: CASRRDHNEKLFF

j_gene: TRBJ1-2
len: 12
abundance: NA
d_gene: NA
v_gene: TRBV29-1
CDR3nt: TGCAGCGTTGGGGGCGGGCTCTATGGCTACACCTTC
CDR3aa: CSVGGGLYGYTF

j_gene: TRBJ2-3
len: 15
abundance: few
d_gene: NA
v_gene: TRBV7-6
CDR3nt: TGTGCCAGCAGCTTAGGGGTACACCGCACAGATACGCAGTATTTT
CDR3aa: CASSLGVHRTDTQYF

j_gene: TRBJ2-7
len: 14
abundance: many
d_gene: TRBD1
v_gene: TRBV7-8
CDR3nt: TGTGCCAGCAGCTCCGGGACAGGGCAGTACGAGCAGTACTTC
CDR3aa: CASSSGTGQYEQYF

j_gene: TRBJ2-5
len: 13
abundance: NA
d_gene: TRBD1
v_gene: TRBV12-3/TRBV12-4
CDR3nt: TGTGCCAGCAGTTTTGGGGGGACAGGGGGCCAGTACTTC
CDR3aa: CASSFGGTGGQYF

j_gene: TRBJ2-2
len: 17
abundance: NA
d_gene: NA
v_gene: TRBV5-1
CDR3nt: TGCGCCAGCAGCCAGCTGCGCGGGGGCACGAACACCGGGGAGCTGTTTTTT
CDR3aa: CASSQLRGGTNTGELFF

j_gene: TRBJ1-3
len: 14
abundance: NA
d_gene: TRBD1
v_gene: TRBV5-6
CDR3nt: TGTGCCGGCAGCTTGACAGGGTCTGGAAACACCATATATTTT
CDR3aa: CAGSLTGSGNTIYF

j_gene: TRBJ1-2
len: 12
abundance: NA
d_gene: TRBD1
v_gene: TRBV20-1
CDR3nt: TGCAGTCGAGACAGGGGGGACTATGGCTACACCTTC
CDR3aa: CSRDRGDYGYTF

j_gene: TRBJ1-6
len: 14
abundance: few
d_gene: TRBD1
v_gene: TRBV6-6
CDR3nt: TGTGCCAGCAGGTCTGACAGGGTAAATTCACCCCTCCACTTT
CDR3aa: CASRSDRVNSPLHF

j_gene: TRBJ2-5
len: 14
abundance: many
d_gene: TRBD1
v_gene: TRBV7-8
CDR3nt: TGTGCCAGCAGACAAGGACAGGCCGAGGAGACCCAGTACTTC
CDR3aa: CASRQGQAEETQYF

j_gene: TRBJ2-3
len: 14
abundance: NA
d_gene: NA
v_gene: TRBV20-1
CDR3nt: TGCAGTGCTAGCGGAGAGCTGGGCACAGATACGCAGTATTTT
CDR3aa: CSASGELGTDTQYF

j_gene: TRBJ1-6
len: 18
abundance: few
d_gene: TRBD1
v_gene: TRBV7-2
CDR3nt: TGTGCCAGCAGCCGGCACCGGGACAGGGGCCGTTTTGGTTCACCCCTCCACTTT
CDR3aa: CASSRHRDRGRFGSPLHF

j_gene: TRBJ1-3
len: 15
abundance: NA
d_gene: NA
v_gene: TRBV7-2
CDR3nt: TGTGCCAGCAGCTTGGTCAGGGCCTCTGGAAACACCATATATTTT
CDR3aa: CASSLVRASGNTIYF

j_gene: TRBJ2-5
len: 15
abundance: NA
d_gene: TRBD2
v_gene: TRBV15
CDR3nt: TGTGCCAGCAGCCGGACTAGCGGGGACGAAGAGACCCAGTACTTC
CDR3aa: CASSRTSGDEETQYF

j_gene: TRBJ2-3
len: 12
abundance: NA
d_gene: NA
v_gene: TRBV19
CDR3nt: TGTGCCTGCCAAACAGCGACAGATACGCAGTATTTT
CDR3aa: CACQTATDTQYF

j_gene: TRBJ2-7
len: 12
abundance: many
d_gene: TRBD1
v_gene: TRBV10-3
CDR3nt: TGTGCCATAGCGACAGGGGGGCTCGAGCAGTACTTC
CDR3aa: CAIATGGLEQYF

j_gene: TRBJ2-3
len: 14
abundance: many
d_gene: TRBD1
v_gene: TRBV29-1
CDR3nt: TGCAGCGTTGGGGACAGGGGCCGTACAGATACGCAGTATTTT
CDR3aa: CSVGDRGRTDTQYF

j_gene: TRBJ2-5
len: 13
abundance: many
d_gene: NA
v_gene: TRBV24-1
CDR3nt: TGTGCCACCAGTGGCGGGGTAGGGGAGACCCAGTACTTC
CDR3aa: CATSGGVGETQYF

j_gene: TRBJ1-5
len: 14
abundance: NA
d_gene: TRBD1
v_gene: TRBV12-3/TRBV12-4
CDR3nt: TGTGCCAGCAGTTCCATGGACAGGGATCAGCCCCAGCATTTT
CDR3aa: CASSSMDRDQPQHF

j_gene: TRBJ1-1
len: 12
abundance: many
d_gene: NA
v_gene: TRBV29-1
CDR3nt: TGCAGCGTTTCCCGAAAGATCACTGAAGCTTTCTTT
CDR3aa: CSVSRKITEAFF

j_gene: TRBJ2-6
len: 19
abundance: NA
d_gene: NA
v_gene: TRBV7-9
CDR3nt: TGCGCCAGCAGCCAATCAAGCTCAGCGATGAGCTCTGGGGCCAACGTCCTGACTTTC
CDR3aa: CASSQSSSAMSSGANVLTF

j_gene: TRBJ2-5
len: 14
abundance: NA
d_gene: NA
v_gene: TRBV20-1
CDR3nt: TGCAGTGCTCGGTCTGGGGACCACGCAGAGACCCAGTACTTC
CDR3aa: CSARSGDHAETQYF

j_gene: TRBJ1-1
len: 12
abundance: NA
d_gene: NA
v_gene: TRBV13
CDR3nt: TGTGCCAGCAGCTGGAGCTCCGCTGAAGCTTTCTTT
CDR3aa: CASSWSSAEAFF

j_gene: TRBJ2-1
len: 13
abundance: NA
d_gene: NA
v_gene: TRBV7-2
CDR3nt: TGTGCCAGCAGCCGCACTAGCAACAATGAGCAGTTCTTC
CDR3aa: CASSRTSNNEQFF

j_gene: TRBJ1-1
len: 11
abundance: many
d_gene: NA
v_gene: TRBV6-5
CDR3nt: TGTGCCAGCATTGGCGGTGAGGGGACTTTCTTT
CDR3aa: CASIGGEGTFF

j_gene: TRBJ1-4
len: 12
abundance: many
d_gene: NA
v_gene: TRBV29-1
CDR3nt: TGCAGCGTTGGTCCGGGGAGGGAAAAACTGTTTTTT
CDR3aa: CSVGPGREKLFF

j_gene: TRBJ2-5
len: 11
abundance: few
d_gene: NA
v_gene: TRBV20-1
CDR3nt: TGCAGTTTTACTAGCCAAGAGACCCAGTACTTC
CDR3aa: CSFTSQETQYF

j_gene: TRBJ2-7
len: 10
abundance: many
d_gene: NA
v_gene: TRBV7-6
CDR3nt: TGTGCCAGCCTCGTTGGTCCTGAGTACTTC
CDR3aa: CASLVGPEYF

j_gene: TRBJ1-4
len: 12
abundance: many
d_gene: TRBD1
v_gene: TRBV20-1
CDR3nt: TGCAGTGCAGACAGGGAGAGAGAAAAACTGTTTTTT
CDR3aa: CSADREREKLFF

j_gene: TRBJ2-7
len: 14
abundance: few
d_gene: TRBD2
v_gene: TRBV7-8
CDR3nt: TGTGCCAGCAGCTTGGGACTAGCTTACGGCGAGCAGTACTTC
CDR3aa: CASSLGLAYGEQYF

j_gene: TRBJ2-2
len: 14
abundance: few
d_gene: NA
v_gene: TRBV7-2
CDR3nt: TGTGCCAGCAGCGCGACGGGACTTTACGGGGAGCTGTTTTTT
CDR3aa: CASSATGLYGELFF

j_gene: TRBJ1-6
len: 15
abundance: NA
d_gene: NA
v_gene: TRBV10-3
CDR3nt: TGTGCCAGCCGAGAAGGGAGCGCCTATAATTCACCCCTCCACTTT
CDR3aa: CASREGSAYNSPLHF

j_gene: TRBJ2-5
len: 15
abundance: NA
d_gene: NA
v_gene: TRBV7-2
CDR3nt: TGTGCCAGCAGCTTACCGCCGGGCCGCCCGGAGACCCAGTACTTC
CDR3aa: CASSLPPGRPETQYF

j_gene: TRBJ1-2
len: 13
abundance: few
d_gene: NA
v_gene: TRBV7-2
CDR3nt: TGTGCCAGCAGCTTAGGTGGGAGCGCCTTCTACACCTTC
CDR3aa: CASSLGGSAFYTF

j_gene: TRBJ1-2
len: 16
abundance: NA
d_gene: NA
v_gene: TRBV7-9
CDR3nt: TGTGCCAGCAGCCAAGTAAACCCGAATTGGGACTATGGCTACACCTTC
CDR3aa: CASSQVNPNWDYGYTF

j_gene: TRBJ2-5
len: 11
abundance: many
d_gene: NA
v_gene: TRBV29-1
CDR3nt: TGCAGCGGTGGGAGTAGGGAGACCCAGTACTTC
CDR3aa: CSGGSRETQYF

j_gene: TRBJ1-1
len: 15
abundance: few
d_gene: TRBD1
v_gene: TRBV19
CDR3nt: TGTGCCAGTAGTCCCCGACAGGGACCCCACACTGAAGCTTTCTTT
CDR3aa: CASSPRQGPHTEAFF

j_gene: TRBJ1-2
len: 11
abundance: NA
d_gene: NA
v_gene: TRBV7-3
CDR3nt: TGTGCCAGCAGCTTATCGGGGGGAAACACCTTC
CDR3aa: CASSLSGGNTF

j_gene: TRBJ2-1
len: 17
abundance: NA
d_gene: NA
v_gene: TRBV29-1
CDR3nt: TGCAGCGTTGAGAGGGGACGGGCAGTAAGCTCCTACAATGAGCAGTTCTTC
CDR3aa: CSVERGRAVSSYNEQFF

j_gene: TRBJ1-5
len: 17
abundance: NA
d_gene: NA
v_gene: TRBV10-3
CDR3nt: TGTGCCAGCAGTGAAGCCGGGCGGTACTATAGCAATCAGCCCCAGCATTTT
CDR3aa: CASSEAGRYYSNQPQHF

j_gene: TRBJ1-5
len: 15
abundance: NA
d_gene: NA
v_gene: TRBV7-3
CDR3nt: TGTGCCAGCAGTGCCGATCCGACGGGCTGGGAGACCCAGCATTTT
CDR3aa: CASSADPTGWETQHF

j_gene: TRBJ1-3
len: 17
abundance: NA
d_gene: TRBD1
v_gene: TRBV9
CDR3nt: TGTGCCAGCAGCGTAGGGACAGGGCTCGTCGGGAGAAACACCATATATTTT
CDR3aa: CASSVGTGLVGRNTIYF

j_gene: TRBJ1-1
len: 17
abundance: NA
d_gene: TRBD1
v_gene: TRBV19
CDR3nt: TGTGCCAGTAGTATCTCCGGGACAGGGGACAGGGGCACTGAAGCTTTCTTT
CDR3aa: CASSISGTGDRGTEAFF

j_gene: TRBJ2-7
len: 13
abundance: few
d_gene: NA
v_gene: TRBV20-1
CDR3nt: TGCAGTGCTAGGGCACAGGGGGGGGACGAGCAGTACTTC
CDR3aa: CSARAQGGDEQYF

j_gene: TRBJ1-1
len: 13
abundance: many
d_gene: NA
v_gene: TRBV7-8
CDR3nt: TGTGCCAGCAGCTTCGTGGTGAACACTGAAGCTTTCTTT
CDR3aa: CASSFVVNTEAFF

j_gene: TRBJ2-7
len: 13
abundance: NA
d_gene: NA
v_gene: TRBV19
CDR3nt: TGTGCCACCCGAGCCGGGGGAGGATACGAGCAGTACTTC
CDR3aa: CATRAGGGYEQYF

j_gene: TRBJ1-5
len: 18
abundance: few
d_gene: NA
v_gene: TRBV5-1
CDR3nt: TGCGCCAGCAGCCAAGGCCCAGGGGCGGGGGCGGAGGGTCAGCCCCAGCATTTT
CDR3aa: CASSQGPGAGAEGQPQHF

j_gene: TRBJ2-5
len: 16
abundance: once
d_gene: TRBD2
v_gene: TRBV7-2
CDR3nt: TGTGCCAGCAGCCCGTTTGCGGGGGGCTACCAAGAGACCCAGTACTTC
CDR3aa: CASSPFAGGYQETQYF

j_gene: TRBJ1-6
len: 15
abundance: few
d_gene: NA
v_gene: TRBV6-6
CDR3nt: TGTGCCAGCATTGGGGTATCCCCGAGTAATTCACCCCTCCACTTT
CDR3aa: CASIGVSPSNSPLHF

j_gene: TRBJ2-7
len: 13
abundance: NA
d_gene: NA
v_gene: TRBV24-1
CDR3nt: TGTGCCCCCCTCGGAACACTTACCTACGAGCAGTACTTC
CDR3aa: CAPLGTLTYEQYF